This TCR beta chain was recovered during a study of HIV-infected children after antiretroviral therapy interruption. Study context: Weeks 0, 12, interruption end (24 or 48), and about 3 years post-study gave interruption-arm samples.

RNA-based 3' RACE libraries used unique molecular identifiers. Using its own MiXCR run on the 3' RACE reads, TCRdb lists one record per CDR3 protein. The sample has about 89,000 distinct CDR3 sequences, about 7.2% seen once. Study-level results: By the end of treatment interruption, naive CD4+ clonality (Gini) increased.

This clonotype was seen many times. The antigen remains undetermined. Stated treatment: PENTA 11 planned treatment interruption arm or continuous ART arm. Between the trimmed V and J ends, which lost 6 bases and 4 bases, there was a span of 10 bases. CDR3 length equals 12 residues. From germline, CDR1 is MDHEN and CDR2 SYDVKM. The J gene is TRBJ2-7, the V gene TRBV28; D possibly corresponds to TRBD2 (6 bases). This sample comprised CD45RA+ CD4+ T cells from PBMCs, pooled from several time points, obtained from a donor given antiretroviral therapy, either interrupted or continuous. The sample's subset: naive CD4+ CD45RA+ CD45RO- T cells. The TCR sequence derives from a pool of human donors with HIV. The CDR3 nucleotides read TGTGCCAGCAGCGAAAGCGGGTACGAGCAGTACTTC. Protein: CASSESGYEQYF.